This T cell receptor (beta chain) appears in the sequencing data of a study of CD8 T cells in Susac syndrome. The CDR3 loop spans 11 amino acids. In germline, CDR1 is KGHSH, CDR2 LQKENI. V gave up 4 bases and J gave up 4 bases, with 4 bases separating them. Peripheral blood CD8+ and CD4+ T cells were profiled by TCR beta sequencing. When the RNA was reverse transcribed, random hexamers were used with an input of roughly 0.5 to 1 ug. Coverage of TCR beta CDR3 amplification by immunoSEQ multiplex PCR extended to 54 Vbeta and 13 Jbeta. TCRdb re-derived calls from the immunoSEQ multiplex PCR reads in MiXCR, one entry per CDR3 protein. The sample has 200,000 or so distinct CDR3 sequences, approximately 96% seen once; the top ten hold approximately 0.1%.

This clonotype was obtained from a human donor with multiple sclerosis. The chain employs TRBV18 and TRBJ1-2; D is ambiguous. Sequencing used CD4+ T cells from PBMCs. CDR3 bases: TGTGCCAGCTCACTGGCCTATGGCTACACCTTC. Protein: CASSLAYGYTF. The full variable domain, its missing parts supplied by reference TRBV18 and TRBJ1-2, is NAGVMQNPRHLVRRRGQEARLRCSPMKGHSHVYWYRQLPEEGLKFMVYLQKENIIDESGMPKERFSAEFPKEGPSILRIQQVVRGDSAAYFCASSLAYGYTFGSGTRLTVV.